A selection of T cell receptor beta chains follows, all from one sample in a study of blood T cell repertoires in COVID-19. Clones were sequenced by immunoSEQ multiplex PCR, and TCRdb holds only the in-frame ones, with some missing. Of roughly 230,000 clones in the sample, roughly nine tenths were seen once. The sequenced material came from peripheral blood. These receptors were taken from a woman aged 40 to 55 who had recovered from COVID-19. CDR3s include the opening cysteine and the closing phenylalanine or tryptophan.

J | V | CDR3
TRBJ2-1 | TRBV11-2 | CASSPRLVLSNEQFF
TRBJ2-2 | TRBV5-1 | CASSWTSQAATGELFF
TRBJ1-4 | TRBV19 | CASSITPNEKLFF
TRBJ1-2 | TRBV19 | CASSSGYGYTF
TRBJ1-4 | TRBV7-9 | CASSLVAGVNEKLFF
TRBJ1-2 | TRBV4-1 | CASSRQGGGYGYTF
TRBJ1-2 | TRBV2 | CASSEGQGANYGYTF
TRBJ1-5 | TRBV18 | CASSPGEGGNQPQHF
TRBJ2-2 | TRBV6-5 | CARRDYTPGSCFF
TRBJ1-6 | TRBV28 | CASSMALSPLHF
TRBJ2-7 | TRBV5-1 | CASSSGLAGGIDEQYF
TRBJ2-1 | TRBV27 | CASSMLGLAGGRNEQFF
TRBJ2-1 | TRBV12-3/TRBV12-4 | CASSTLGNEQFF
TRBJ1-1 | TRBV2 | CASSFAGSMNTEAFF
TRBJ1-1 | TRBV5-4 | CASSGRGPDTEAFF
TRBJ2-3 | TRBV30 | CAWGYGDTQYF
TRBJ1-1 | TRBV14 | CASSQADRGGRAFF
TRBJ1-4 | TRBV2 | CASSNPSGNEKLFF
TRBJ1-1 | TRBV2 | CASIGGGTEAFF
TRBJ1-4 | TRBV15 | CATSRTGVGEKLFF
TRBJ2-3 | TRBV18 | CASSPGVSGADTQYF
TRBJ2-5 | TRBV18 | CASSRVGIAGVWETQYF
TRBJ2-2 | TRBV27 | CASSFFSGTNTGELFF
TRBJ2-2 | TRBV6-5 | CASSSDTGELFF
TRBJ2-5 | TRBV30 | CAWTGGYQETQYF
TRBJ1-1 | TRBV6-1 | CASSEETGGWTEAFF
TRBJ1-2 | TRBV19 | CASSIVGQGANYTF